What follows are 31 T cell receptor beta chains derived from one specimen sequenced in a study of shared clonotypes between healthy human individuals. The repertoire was sequenced with immunoSEQ multiplex PCR; TCRdb's copy has only in-frame clones and lacks some. The table has about 520,000 clones, around 96% seen once. The sequenced material came from naive CD4+ T cells sorted from blood. Subset: CD45RA+ positively selected. The origin of the receptors is a woman in her twenties or thirties in good health.

V gene TRBV4-1 combines with J gene TRBJ2-7, with TRBD2 matching 8 bases. Germline V gene lookup returns CDR1 MGHRA and CDR2 YSYEKL. The CDR3 runs to 17 residues. The V segment lost 1 base and the J segment 3 bases; nucleotides outside the gene matches: 11. The chain's CDR3 is CASSQGLTAGDYYEQYF. DNA for the CDR3: TGCGCCAGCAGCCAAGGACTTACAGCGGGAGATTACTACGAGCAGTACTTC.

V and J are TRBV5-1 and TRBJ2-3; 8 bases are a match to TRBD2. V was clipped by 5 bases and J by 5 bases; unmatched bases: 10. This CDR3 contains 15 residues. The germline V gene has CDR1 SGHRS and CDR2 YFSETQ. CDR3 in DNA: TGCGCCAGCAGGGGGGAGCGGGAGTGGAAAGATACGCAGTATTTT. Translated: CASRGEREWKDTQYF.

This chain connects TRBV7-7 to TRBJ2-7; TRBD1 aligns across 7 bases. From germline, CDR1 is SSHAT and CDR2 FNYEAQ (reference sequence). V gave up 5 bases and J gave up 0 bases; unmatched junction bases: 7. There are 15 residues in the CDR3. CDR3 DNA: TGTGCCAGCAGCCCGGGGACAGCCATCTCCTACGAGCAGTACTTC. Its protein is CASSPGTAISYEQYF.

The V call is TRBV18, the J call TRBJ1-1, with TRBD1 matching 7 bases. Trimming took 4 bases from V and 3 from J; bases not matched to a gene: 2. Germline V CDR1 and CDR2: KGHSH, LQKENI. There are 13 residues in the CDR3. CDR3 residues: CASSLGQDTEAFF. The CDR3, as DNA: TGTGCCAGCTCACTTGGACAGGACACTGAAGCTTTCTTT.

This rearrangement joins TRBV2 to TRBJ1-1, with no clear D. Trimming cost V 2 bases and J 0 bases, with 7 bases left between them. CDR1 is SNHLY and CDR2 is FYNNEI in the germline V gene. This CDR3 has 14 amino acids. CDR3 sequence (DNA): TGTGCCAGCAGTGAACCCCCCATGAACACTGAAGCTTTCTTT. Translating gives CASSEPPMNTEAFF.

This clone has just one count. The chain is built from TRBV29-1 and TRBJ2-1; D perhaps matches TRBD1 (5 bases). The CDR3 has 14 residues. Trimming took off 3 bases at V and 2 bases at J, with 11 bases between the two ends. CDR1 and CDR2 (germline): SQVTM, ANQGSEA. As DNA, the CDR3 is TGCAGCGTTGAGAAGGGGCAGACCTACAATGAGCAGTTCTTC. Amino acids: CSVEKGQTYNEQFF.

The chain recombines TRBV5-1 with TRBJ1-3, with D perhaps TRBD1 (6 bases). The V and J ends lost 2 bases and 0 bases respectively, with 12 bases between them. Germline V lookup: CDR1 SGHRS, CDR2 YFSETQ. The CDR3 sequence is 16 residues long. CDR3 protein: CASSLLQGASGNTIYF. The CDR3 nucleotides are TGCGCCAGCAGCTTATTACAGGGAGCCTCTGGAAACACCATATATTTT.

The sample holds one count of this clone. The chain combines TRBV28 with TRBJ1-1, with D unclear. The CDR3 sequence is 13 residues long. In germline, CDR1 is MDHEN, CDR2 SYDVKM. V lost 6 bases to trimming and J lost 5 bases, with 13 bases between them. The CDR3, as DNA: TGTGCCAGCAGCTCTTGGGGAACAACTGAAGCTTTCTTT. This codes for CASSSWGTTEAFF.

The J gene is TRBJ2-6, the V gene TRBV27, with no clear D. The CDR3 extends over 15 amino acids. Germline V gene sequence: CDR1 MNHEY, CDR2 SMNVEV (reference sequence). The V gene lost 7 bases and the J gene lost 0 bases, with 10 bases spanning the gap. The CDR3 loop is CASTLGGSGANVLTF. The CDR3 coding sequence is TGTGCCAGCACCCTCGGCGGCTCTGGGGCCAACGTCCTGACTTTC.

This clone was detected only once. V gene TRBV10-3 combines with J gene TRBJ1-1, with D unclear. Trimming stripped 6 bases from V and 1 base from J, with 15 bases between. Germline values: CDR1 ENHRY, CDR2 SYGVKD. The CDR3 runs to 15 residues. In DNA, the CDR3 is TGTGCCATCAGGGAGGCCTCGGGCCCGAACACTGAAGCTTTCTTT. It translates to CAIREASGPNTEAFF.

The chain joins TRBV28 to TRBJ2-2, with a tentative D call TRBD1 (5 bases). The CDR3 extends over 13 amino acids. Germline lookup yields CDR1 MDHEN and CDR2 SYDVKM. V dropped 6 bases and J dropped 4 bases, with 9 bases sitting between them. CDR3 loop: CASSTDSTGELFF. The CDR3, as DNA: TGTGCCAGCAGCACCGACAGCACCGGGGAGCTGTTTTTT.

J is TRBJ2-1 and V is TRBV7-9, with D possibly matching TRBD2 (6 bases). V was shortened by 5 bases and J by 4 bases, with 15 bases between the two germline ends. Germline V lookup: CDR1 SEHNR, CDR2 FQNEAQ (reference sequence). The CDR3 has 15 amino acids. CDR3 coding DNA: TGTGCCAGCAGCCCCTACCCTAGCGCATACAATGAGCAGTTCTTC. Its protein product is CASSPYPSAYNEQFF.

The chain employs TRBV9 and TRBJ2-1; 11 bases fit TRBD2. CDR1 is SGDLS, CDR2 YYNGEE, per germline. The V and J ends lost 4 bases and 4 bases, in that order; junction bases with no gene match: 4. CDR3 size: 15 residues. DNA of the CDR3: TGTGCCAGCAGCCCGACTAGCGGGGATTACAATGAGCAGTTCTTC. Amino acids: CASSPTSGDYNEQFF.

V is TRBV2 and J is TRBJ2-1; 9 bases line up with TRBD2. Trimming took 6 bases from V and 6 from J; bases not matched to a gene: 15. Germline loops: CDR1 SNHLY, CDR2 FYNNEI. This CDR3 has 17 amino acids. CDR3 sequence: CASRSNTAGGPSNEQFF. CDR3 DNA: TGTGCCAGCAGGTCCAACACAGCGGGAGGCCCTTCCAATGAGCAGTTCTTC. Filled out from reference TRBV2 and TRBJ2-1, the complete variable domain reads EPEVTQTPSHQVTQMGQEVILRCVPISNHLYFYWYRQILGQKVEFLVSFYNNEISEKSEIFDDQFSVERPDGSNFTLKIRSTKLEDSAMYFCASRSNTAGGPSNEQFFGPGTRLTVL.

The rearrangement links TRBV13 to TRBJ2-3; D is uncertain. Trimming removed 3 bases from V and 2 bases from J, with 9 bases in between. This CDR3 has 14 amino acids. Germline lookup yields CDR1 PRHDT and CDR2 FYEKMQ (reference sequence). CDR3 sequence reads: CASSFRTNTDTQYF. As DNA, the CDR3 is TGTGCCAGCAGCTTCCGGACCAACACAGATACGCAGTATTTT.

The chain employs TRBV28 and TRBJ2-5, with 8 bases that match TRBD1. The CDR3 loop spans 12 amino acids. With V trimmed by 10 bases and J by 2 bases, 3 bases remained unmatched. CDR1 and CDR2 (germline): MDHEN, SYDVKM. CDR3 amino acids: CATTGGQETQYF. CDR3 nucleotide sequence: TGTGCCACCACAGGGGGGCAAGAGACCCAGTACTTC.

The rearrangement joins TRBV5-1 to TRBJ1-4; 8 bases match TRBD1. CDR1 is SGHRS and CDR2 is YFSETQ in the germline V gene. With V trimmed by 0 bases and J by 5 bases, 6 bases remained unmatched. The CDR3 covers 16 residues. CDR3 DNA: TGCGCCAGCAGCTTGGGGCAGGGGGCGTTAAATGAAAAACTGTTTTTT. This codes for CASSLGQGALNEKLFF.

This chain uses TRBV6-1 with TRBJ2-5; D possibly matches TRBD1 or TRBD2 (5 bases each). Germline V CDR1 and CDR2: MNHNS, SASEGT. The length of the CDR3 is 15 residues. V lost 0 bases to trimming and J lost 1 base, with 9 bases between them. The CDR3 nucleotides are TGTGCCAGCAGTGAAGCTTCAGGGACCCAAGAGACCCAGTACTTC. It is translated as CASSEASGTQETQYF.

V and J are TRBV5-1 and TRBJ1-3; possible D gene TRBD1, 5 bases. The length of the CDR3 is 16 residues. Germline-derived CDR1 and CDR2 are SGHRS and YFSETQ. The germline V and J ends were trimmed by 1 base and 1 base, with 12 bases remaining between them. The CDR3 region has the DNA TGCGCCAGCAGCTTGTTATCAGGGTCTTCTGGAAACACCATATATTTT. The encoded protein is CASSLLSGSSGNTIYF.

This clone was observed a handful of times. The J gene is TRBJ1-5, the V gene TRBV15; D not certain. Germline values: CDR1 LNHNV, CDR2 YYDKDF (reference sequence). CDR3 length: 12 amino acids. V was pared by 0 bases and J by 6 bases, with 3 bases between. CDR3 nucleotide sequence: TGTGCCACCAGCAGAGACGGTCAGCCCCAGCATTTT. Residues: CATSRDGQPQHF.

CDR3 in DNA: TGTGCCAGCAGCCTACAGCCAGCGGGAGGGCCCAATGAGCAGTTCTTC. It specifies CASSLQPAGGPNEQFF. This chain connects TRBV7-3 to TRBJ2-1; TRBD2 aligns across 10 bases. Germline V lookup: CDR1 SGHTA, CDR2 FQGTGA. The CDR3 is made up of 16 amino acids. With V trimmed by 5 bases and J by 6 bases, 10 bases remained unmatched.

The rearrangement uses TRBV6-6 and TRBJ2-1; 12 bases agree with TRBD2. This CDR3 is 16 amino acids long. Trimming took 6 bases from V and 7 from J; bases not matched to a gene: 10. Germline CDR1 MNHNY, CDR2 SVGAGI (reference sequence). CDR3 sequence: CASSPSGRAYGNEQFF. CDR3 in DNA: TGTGCCAGCAGCCCTAGCGGGAGGGCCTACGGGAATGAGCAGTTCTTC.

This clone has just one count. Here the CDR3 DNA reads TGCGCCAGCAGGGTACGCACCATATATTTT. It yields the protein CASRVRTIYF. The J gene is TRBJ1-3, the V gene TRBV5-1; D unresolved. Trimming cost V 5 bases and J 9 bases, with 6 bases left between them. This CDR3 has 10 amino acids. Germline CDR1 reads SGHRS; CDR2 reads YFSETQ. The entire variable domain, with the rest obtained from reference TRBV5-1 and TRBJ1-3, is as follows: KAGVTQTPRYLIKTRGQQVTLSCSPISGHRSVSWYQQTPGQGLQFLFEYFSETQRNKGNFPGRFSGRQFSNSRSEMNVSTLELGDSALYLCASRVRTIYFGEGSWLTVV.

This chain links TRBV6-1 with TRBJ2-7; perhaps TRBD2 as D (5 bases). Germline CDR1 reads MNHNS; CDR2 reads SASEGT. This CDR3 has 13 amino acids. The V end was cut by 6 bases, the J end by 2 bases, with 11 bases between. The CDR3, as DNA: TGTGCCAGCAGGAGGACTGGCCCCTACGAGCAGTACTTC. Its protein is CASRRTGPYEQYF.

The chain couples TRBV11-3 to TRBJ2-1; D call uncertain. CDR1 and CDR2 from the germline V gene are SGHNT and YENEEA. The CDR3 has 14 residues. Between the trimmed V and J ends, which lost 0 bases and 2 bases, there was a span of 5 bases. CDR3: CASSLDHPYNEQFF. CDR3 coding DNA: TGTGCCAGCAGCTTAGATCACCCCTACAATGAGCAGTTCTTC.

The V and J genes are TRBV6-1 and TRBJ2-3, with D hard to call. Germline V gene data show CDR1 as MNHNS and CDR2 as SASEGT. Trimming removed 6 bases from V and 2 bases from J, with 6 bases in between. This CDR3 region has 12 residues. CDR3 amino acids: CASRSTTDTQYF. The CDR3 bases are TGTGCCAGCAGGTCAACCACAGATACGCAGTATTTT.

The J gene is TRBJ2-3, the V gene TRBV6-1; 9 bases match TRBD2. The CDR3 covers 17 residues. Germline CDR1 reads MNHNS; CDR2 reads SASEGT. The V gene end was trimmed by 2 bases and the J gene end by 4 bases; junction bases not matched to a gene: 10. CDR3 protein: CASSEFRFSGSPDTQYF. CDR3 coding DNA: TGTGCCAGCAGTGAATTCCGATTTAGCGGGAGCCCAGATACGCAGTATTTT.

V gene TRBV15 combines with J gene TRBJ2-3; the D is unclear. Trimming shortened V by 0 bases and J by 4 bases, and 8 bases separated the two germline ends. This CDR3 has 14 residues. The V gene's germline CDR1 is LNHNV and CDR2 YYDKDF (reference sequence). CDR3 residues: CATSRENGPDTQYF. The DNA of the CDR3 is TGTGCCACCAGCAGAGAAAATGGGCCAGATACGCAGTATTTT.

This sequence joins TRBV5-1 and TRBJ1-1; tentatively, D is TRBD1 (6 bases). Deletions cut 3 bases from V and 1 base from J, with 13 bases between. CDR3 length equals 15 residues. Germline CDR1 is SGHRS and CDR2 is YFSETQ. Here the CDR3 reads CASSSLTGGNTEAFF. In nucleotides, the CDR3 is TGCGCCAGCAGCTCTCTGACAGGAGGGAACACTGAAGCTTTCTTT. Full variable domain (missing parts from reference TRBV5-1 and TRBJ1-1): KAGVTQTPRYLIKTRGQQVTLSCSPISGHRSVSWYQQTPGQGLQFLFEYFSETQRNKGNFPGRFSGRQFSNSRSEMNVSTLELGDSALYLCASSSLTGGNTEAFFGQGTRLTVV.

V usage is TRBV4-1 and J usage is TRBJ1-1; tentatively, D is TRBD1 (5 bases). The CDR3 sequence is 19 residues long. Deletions cut 3 bases from V and 0 bases from J, with 23 bases between. Germline CDR1 MGHRA, CDR2 YSYEKL. CDR3 amino acids: CASSHKKGTEAGMNTEAFF. DNA for the CDR3: TGCGCCAGCAGCCACAAGAAGGGCACTGAGGCAGGGATGAACACTGAAGCTTTCTTT.

The chain is built from TRBV5-1 and TRBJ2-7; weak D call: TRBD1 (5 bases). Trimming shortened V by 3 bases and J by 1 base, and 8 bases separated the two germline ends. Germline V CDR1 and CDR2: SGHRS, YFSETQ. CDR3 size: 13 residues. The DNA for the CDR3 is TGCGCCAGCAGCTCACAGGTGTCCTACGAGCAGTACTTC. This codes for CASSSQVSYEQYF.